This entry concerns a single TCR beta chain. Its antigen is unidentified. The data were obtained in a study of response to subunit inactivated influenza vaccine. TCRdb reprocessed the RT-PCR reads via MiXCR and lists one record per CDR3 protein. This table has hundreds of thousands of distinct CDR3 sequences, approximately 14% appearing once. The CDR3 covers 15 residues. Deletions cut 1 base from V and 5 bases from J, with 15 bases between. Findings of the study overall: New T cells are recruited in small numbers by each seasonal influenza vaccination, according to the authors' suggestion.

V usage is TRBV12-3 or TRBV12-4 and J usage is TRBJ2-7; D unresolved. The origin of this receptor is a man aged 45-65 years who received an inactivated influenza vaccine. Material: PBMCs from blood, obtained 11 to 12 days after vaccination. The CDR3 DNA reads as TGTGCCAGCAGTTTAGGATTCGGACGGAGAGACGAGCAGTACTTC. Its protein product is CASSLGFGRRDEQYF.